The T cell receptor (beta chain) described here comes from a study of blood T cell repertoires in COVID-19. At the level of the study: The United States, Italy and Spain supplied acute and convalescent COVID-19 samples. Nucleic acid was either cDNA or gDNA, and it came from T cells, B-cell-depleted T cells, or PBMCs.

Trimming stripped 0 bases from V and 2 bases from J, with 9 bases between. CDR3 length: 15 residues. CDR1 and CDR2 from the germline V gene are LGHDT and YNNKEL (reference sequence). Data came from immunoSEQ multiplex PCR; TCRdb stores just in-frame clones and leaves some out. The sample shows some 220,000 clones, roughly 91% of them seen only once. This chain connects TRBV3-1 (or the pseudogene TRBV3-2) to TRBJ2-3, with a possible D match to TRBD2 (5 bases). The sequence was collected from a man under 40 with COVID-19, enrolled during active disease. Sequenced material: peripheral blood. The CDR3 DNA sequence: TGTGCCAGCAGCCAAGATCCGGGGTTCACAGATACGCAGTATTTT. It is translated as CASSQDPGFTDTQYF.